This is a list of T cell receptor beta chains from one sample in a study of identical twins. MiXCR, applied by TCRdb to the 5' RACE reads, yields one record per CDR3 protein. This sample has 350,000 or so distinct CDR3 sequences, with approximately 10% found just once. Sequencing used naive T cells sorted from blood. These receptors all stem from a woman in her forties or fifties in good health. CDR3s leave out the opening cysteine and the closing phenylalanine or tryptophan.

>10|TRBV20-1|TRBJ2-2
SAIGGAGELF
>13|TRBV7-9|TRBJ2-5
ASSLEGRGRETQY
>11|TRBV3-1|TRBJ1-5
ASRGAQNQPQH
>14|TRBV20-1|TRBJ2-3
SALQRETKTTDTQY
>14|TRBV24-1|TRBJ2-1
ATSALAGGPLNEQF
>15|TRBV3-1|TRBJ2-2
ASSRTGTRRHTGELF
>9|TRBV7-9|TRBJ2-3
ASRLAGTQY
>13|TRBV2|TRBJ2-7
ASSKRTGSSYEQY
>9|TRBV6-1|TRBJ2-7
ASVVDRGQY
>11|TRBV6-6|TRBJ2-1
ASSYSDTSRQF
>8|TRBV29-1|TRBJ1-1
SVEQGKAF
>16|TRBV7-9|TRBJ2-6
ASSLRDRGISGANVLT
>11|TRBV27|TRBJ1-4
AIFDRRNEKLF
>12|TRBV14|TRBJ2-5
ASSQVAGGQTQY
>11|TRBV14|TRBJ2-1
ASRGAAYNEQF
>13|TRBV29-1|TRBJ2-4
SVEEGGVVKNIQY
>13|TRBV20-1|TRBJ2-3
SASETSGGADTQY
>13|TRBV4-1|TRBJ2-1
ASSQGLASYNEQF
>12|TRBV3-1|TRBJ2-1
ASSPRLANNEQF
>11|TRBV5-1|TRBJ1-1
ASSGGANTEAF
>12|TRBV29-1|TRBJ2-1
SVGSGRAYNEQF
>15|TRBV20-1|TRBJ2-3
SARDVTGLATTDTQY
>18|TRBV28|TRBJ2-1
ASSPLSLSRVSGKHNEQF
>9|TRBV29-1|TRBJ2-7
SVSTSGEQY
>12|TRBV29-1|TRBJ1-2
SVEPQHGGYGYT
>11|TRBV29-1|TRBJ2-7
SVEPGIDHEQY
>9|TRBV29-1|TRBJ2-3
SADRSDTQY
>11|TRBV3-1|TRBJ1-4
ASSQDPLEKLF
>10|TRBV5-1|TRBJ2-5
ASRPVVGTQY
>12|TRBV7-9|TRBJ2-7
ASSPPRTLYEQY
>10|TRBV29-1|TRBJ2-5
SGTGILETQY
>11|TRBV24-1|TRBJ2-1
ATTSGEFNEQF
>13|TRBV14|TRBJ2-2
ASSQVGTYTGELF
>7|TRBV29-1|TRBJ1-1
SVNTEAF
>12|TRBV6-5|TRBJ2-7
ASSGGRPPYEQY
>12|TRBV11-2|TRBJ2-3
ASSLARTTDTQY
>14|TRBV5-1|TRBJ2-1
ASSGLAQSSYNEQF
>12|TRBV10-3|TRBJ2-5
AISATGEVETQY
>12|TRBV5-1|TRBJ2-5
ASSSGVLMETQY
>14|TRBV12-3/TRBV12-4|TRBJ1-5
ASSFHRGRFSQPQH
>13|TRBV7-2|TRBJ2-2
ASSSDRTGLGELF
>13|TRBV20-1|TRBJ2-2
SAKGLAGATGELF
>12|TRBV5-1|TRBJ1-1
ASSDRTGGTEAF
>10|TRBV5-1|TRBJ1-2
ASSLRGEGYT
>14|TRBV4-1|TRBJ2-3
ASSQPGLAGADTQY
>12|TRBV20-1|TRBJ2-7
SGLPGTVSYEQY
>10|TRBV2|TRBJ1-2
ASSERGEGYT
>12|TRBV9|TRBJ2-2
ASNNRGQTGELF
>13|TRBV5-1|TRBJ2-1
ASSFIGTAGDEQF
>11|TRBV29-1|TRBJ2-7
SASPGSSYEQY
>14|TRBV4-1|TRBJ2-4
ASSQGQGAPKNIQY
>12|TRBV5-1|TRBJ2-5
ASRMWGGQETQY
>13|TRBV3-1|TRBJ2-5
ASSQETTGKETQY
>11|TRBV20-1|TRBJ1-1
SARAGGLSEAF
>11|TRBV5-6|TRBJ2-7
ASSLAPDYEQY